This T cell receptor (beta chain) is drawn from a study of blood T cell repertoires in COVID-19. Method: immunoSEQ multiplex PCR; TCRdb's copy keeps in-frame clones and lacks some. The table has over 300,000 clones, around 90% seen once; the top ten hold 5% to 7%. The CDR3 totals 13 residues. Trimming stripped 3 bases from V and 2 bases from J, with 8 bases between. Per the germline V gene, CDR1 is SGHTA and CDR2 is FQGNSA. V gene TRBV7-2 combines with J gene TRBJ2-7; TRBD1 is a possible D gene (5 bases). This clonotype was sampled from a man aged 18-30 years who had recovered from COVID-19. Source material: peripheral blood. CDR3 loop: CASSFSGPYEQYF. The CDR3 DNA reads as TGTGCCAGCAGCTTTTCAGGGCCCTACGAGCAGTACTTC.